This T cell receptor (beta chain) was sequenced in a study of blood T cell repertoires in COVID-19. Per the original methods: Reference gene primer amplification gave estimated nucleated cell counts. The repertoire was sequenced with immunoSEQ multiplex PCR; TCRdb's copy has only in-frame clones and lacks some. V, J and clone size reflect that table, while D and trimming were determined from the DNA. This table has fewer than 110,000 clones, approximately 80% appearing once. The germline V gene has CDR1 LNHDA and CDR2 SQIVND (reference sequence). The CDR3 has 16 amino acids. V lost 5 bases and J lost 2; bases outside the gene matches: 8.

Sequencing used peripheral blood. The sequence was obtained from a human donor in a cohort sampled during active or convalescent COVID-19. The chain recombines TRBV19 with TRBJ1-2; TRBD1 agrees at 10 bases. The chain's CDR3 is CASSSQTGGQNYGYTF. In DNA form, the CDR3 reads TGTGCCAGTAGTTCTCAGACAGGGGGCCAGAACTATGGCTACACCTTC.